These 9 T cell receptor beta chains originate from one sample sequenced in a study of blood T cell repertoires in COVID-19. Using immunoSEQ multiplex PCR, the repertoire was profiled, and TCRdb retains in-frame clones only, with some absent. Here the sample spans roughly 340,000 clones, about 90% being singletons. The specimen was peripheral blood. The receptors derive from a woman between 18 and 30 years old who had recovered from COVID-19.

The rearrangement uses TRBV25-1 and TRBJ1-1; no clear D. The CDR3 loop spans 14 amino acids. The germline V and J ends were trimmed by 2 bases and 4 bases, with 11 bases remaining between them. Germline CDR1 MGHDK, CDR2 SYGVNS. The CDR3 sequence: CASSEPGRGTEAFF. Written as DNA, the CDR3 is TGTGCCAGCAGTGAACCGGGGAGAGGCACTGAAGCTTTCTTT.

The chain couples TRBV9 to TRBJ2-3, with 7 nucleotides matching TRBD2. This CDR3 is 14 amino acids long. V shed 3 bases, J shed 2 bases, and the junction held 3 bases outside the gene matches. Germline CDR1 reads SGDLS; CDR2 reads YYNGEE. CDR3 protein: CASSALANTDTQYF. The CDR3 DNA sequence: TGTGCCAGCAGCGCACTAGCGAACACAGATACGCAGTATTTT.

CDR3 sequence: CASSPGSTEAFF. CDR3 nucleotide sequence: TGTGCCAGCAGCCCAGGGTCCACTGAAGCTTTCTTT. The rearrangement joins TRBV7-9 to TRBJ1-1; TRBD1 is a possible D gene (5 bases). Germline lookup yields CDR1 SEHNR and CDR2 FQNEAQ (reference sequence). The CDR3 sequence is 12 residues long. The V gene lost 5 bases and the J gene lost 4 bases, with 8 bases spanning the gap.

The chain has TRBV28 and TRBJ2-7, with TRBD2 as a possible D gene (5 bases). The CDR3 sequence is 13 residues long. V was clipped by 6 bases and J by 0 bases, with 9 bases between them. Germline V CDR1 and CDR2: MDHEN, SYDVKM. The CDR3 is CASSSTSSYEQYV. DNA for the CDR3: TGTGCCAGCAGCTCTACTAGCTCCTACGAGCAGTACGTC.

J is TRBJ2-1 and V is TRBV7-2, with a tentative D call TRBD2 (5 bases). Germline V lookup: CDR1 SGHTA, CDR2 FQGNSA. The CDR3 contains 16 residues. V was trimmed by 5 bases and J by 0 bases, leaving 14 bases between them. CDR3 residues: CASSTTLVSSYNEQFF. The CDR3 bases are TGTGCCAGCAGCACAACACTAGTAAGCTCCTACAATGAGCAGTTCTTC.

The chain has TRBV4-3 and TRBJ1-1; 7 bases line up with TRBD1. V shed 0 bases and J 3 bases; nucleotides not matched to a gene: 7. The CDR3 is 16 residues long. Germline CDR1 reads LGHNA; CDR2 reads YSLEER. CDR3 nucleotide sequence: TGCGCCAGCAGCCAAGACAAGACAGGGATGGACACTGAAGCTTTCTTT. Translation: CASSQDKTGMDTEAFF.

V is TRBV5-6 and J is TRBJ1-6; unclear D gene. Trimming took 4 bases from V and 1 from J, leaving 21 bases between them. Germline CDR1 and CDR2: SGHDT and YYEEEE. This CDR3 is built from 19 residues. CDR3 residues: CASSPRTGAWRSYNSPLHF. The CDR3 nucleotides are TGTGCCAGCAGCCCGAGGACGGGAGCTTGGCGTTCCTATAATTCACCCCTCCACTTT.

This chain links TRBV11-3 with TRBJ1-4, with TRBD1 matching over 11 bases. Germline loops: CDR1 SGHNT, CDR2 YENEEA. The CDR3 is made up of 14 amino acids. V trimming: 5 bases; J trimming: 8 bases; junction bases outside the gene matches: 4. The CDR3, as DNA: TGTGCCAGCAGCCCGGGACAGGGGGTCGAAAAACTGTTTTTT. As protein: CASSPGQGVEKLFF.

The J gene is TRBJ1-1, the V gene TRBV4-2; D not certain. V lost 0 bases and J lost 6, with 8 bases in between. Germline lookup yields CDR1 LGHNA and CDR2 YNFKEQ. This CDR3 comprises 13 residues. The CDR3 is CASSQDFGAEAFF. Written as DNA, the CDR3 is TGTGCCAGCAGCCAAGATTTCGGGGCTGAAGCTTTCTTT.